The present entry profiles one TCR beta chain with its context. As yet, its antigen is unknown. The sample belongs to a study of shared clonotypes between healthy human individuals. Overall study findings and caveats: Across subsets, estimated richness was generally greater for naive than for memory populations.

Sequenced by immunoSEQ multiplex PCR; TCRdb stores in-frame clones only, minus some. The top ten hold roughly 0.61% of the sample, which has about 1.1 million clones, approximately 80% seen once. V lost 3 bases and J lost 3; bases outside the gene matches: 5. Germline lookup yields CDR1 KGHSH and CDR2 LQKENI. This CDR3 region has 14 residues. The sequence was obtained from a man between 18 and 29 years old in good health. Some clones in this sample may be carry-over from other donors' samples. The chain links TRBV18 to TRBJ2-7, with TRBD2 matching 7 bases. Sequencing used memory CD4+ T cells from PBMCs. Specified subset: CD45RA-negative fraction. Written as DNA, the CDR3 is TGTGCCAGCTCACCTCGACGGGGGGACTACGAGCAGTACTTC. Translating gives CASSPRRGDYEQYF. Combining the CDR3 with reference TRBV18 and TRBJ2-7 gives the whole variable domain NAGVMQNPRHLVRRRGQEARLRCSPMKGHSHVYWYRQLPEEGLKFMVYLQKENIIDESGMPKERFSAEFPKEGPSILRIQQVVRGDSAAYFCASSPRRGDYEQYFGPGTRLTVT.